The 23 T cell receptor beta chains listed next were all sequenced from one sample in a study of blood T cell repertoires in COVID-19. Data came from immunoSEQ multiplex PCR; TCRdb stores just in-frame clones and leaves some out. The sample contains 150,000 to 200,000 clones, roughly 84% of which appear only once. The sequencing sample was made of PBMCs or T cells enriched from blood (not recorded which). Source of these receptors: a man in his sixties or seventies who had been exposed to COVID-19.

The chain carries TRBV19 and TRBJ2-3, with unresolved D. V was trimmed by 1 base and J by 4 bases, leaving 15 bases between them. The CDR3 contains 16 residues. Germline loops: CDR1 LNHDA, CDR2 SQIVND (reference sequence). The chain's CDR3 is CASSIGPSTFSDTQYF. CDR3 DNA: TGTGCCAGTAGTATAGGTCCATCTACTTTCTCAGATACGCAGTATTTT.

V usage is TRBV5-1 and J usage is TRBJ1-1, with TRBD1 as a possible D gene (6 bases). This CDR3 has 14 amino acids. Germline V gene lookup returns CDR1 SGHRS and CDR2 YFSETQ. V lost 4 bases and J 10 bases, leaving 20 bases between the germline ends. CDR3 in amino acids: CASSLTGGTLVAFF. The CDR3 region has the DNA TGCGCCAGCAGCCTGACAGGAGGCACCCTTGTAGCTTTCTTT.

The gene calls are TRBV4-3 and TRBJ1-2; D is possibly TRBD1 (5 bases). CDR1 is LGHNA, CDR2 YSLEER, per germline. The V end was cut by 4 bases, the J end by 4 bases, with 16 bases between. This CDR3 comprises 15 residues. The CDR3 reads CASSPRQGPFYGYTF. The CDR3 bases are TGCGCCAGCAGCCCCCGGCAGGGCCCCTTCTATGGCTACACCTTC.

The rearrangement joins TRBV27 to TRBJ1-2; 9 nucleotides align to TRBD1. CDR3 length: 16 residues. V lost 3 bases and J lost 6; bases outside the gene matches: 11. Germline loops: CDR1 MNHEY, CDR2 SMNVEV (reference sequence). The CDR3 sequence is CASSFWGQGRGHGYTF. DNA for the CDR3: TGTGCCAGCAGTTTTTGGGGACAGGGAAGAGGGCATGGCTACACCTTC.

This clone was seen a single time. The V call is TRBV29-1, the J call TRBJ2-7; D possibly corresponds to TRBD2 (7 bases). Per the germline V gene, CDR1 is SQVTM and CDR2 is ANQGSEA. The CDR3 spans 14 residues. V lost 7 bases to trimming and J lost 4 bases, with 20 bases between them. Here the CDR3 reads CSAQAGGAWYEQYF. For the CDR3, the DNA is TGCAGCGCCCAAGCTGGGGGGGCTTGGTACGAGCAGTACTTC.

The chain couples TRBV5-4 to TRBJ2-2; 9 bases fit TRBD1. This CDR3 has 15 amino acids. Germline V CDR1 and CDR2: SGHNT, YYREEE (reference sequence). Germline trimming cut 2 bases from V and 5 bases from J; bases unmatched to any gene: 4. CDR3 region: CASSFGGTGTGELFF. CDR3 sequence (DNA): TGTGCCAGCAGCTTTGGGGGGACAGGGACCGGGGAGCTGTTTTTT.

This rearrangement joins TRBV19 to TRBJ1-4, with D unclear. Germline lookup yields CDR1 LNHDA and CDR2 SQIVND (reference sequence). V lost 4 bases and J 5 bases, leaving 11 bases between the germline ends. The length of the CDR3 is 14 residues. Here the CDR3 reads CASSTQASNEKLFF. The CDR3 DNA sequence: TGTGCCAGTAGTACTCAAGCCTCAAATGAAAAACTGTTTTTT. Full variable domain (outside the CDR3, taken from reference TRBV19 and TRBJ1-4): DGGITQSPKYLFRKEGQNVTLSCEQNLNHDAMYWYRQDPGQGLRLIYYSQIVNDFQKGDIAEGYSVSREKKESFPLTVTSAQKNPTAFYLCASSTQASNEKLFFGSGTQLSVL.

The chain links TRBV6-5 to TRBJ2-7; 7 bases are shared with TRBD1. There are 14 residues in the CDR3. The germline CDR1 and CDR2 sequences are MNHEY and SVGAGI. V lost 7 bases to trimming and J lost 2 bases; unmatched junction nucleotides: 8. The CDR3 protein is CASKADRPPYEQYF. The CDR3 DNA sequence: TGTGCCAGCAAGGCGGACAGGCCCCCCTACGAGCAGTACTTC.

The chain employs TRBV7-2 and TRBJ1-4, with 8 bases that match TRBD1. V gave up 4 bases and J gave up 8 bases; unmatched junction bases: 9. This CDR3 has 15 residues. Germline V gene lookup returns CDR1 SGHTA and CDR2 FQGNSA. The CDR3 DNA reads as TGTGCCAGCAGCTACAGGGACAGGCTTAGGGAAAAACTGTTTTTT. This codes for CASSYRDRLREKLFF.

The chain is built from TRBV27 and TRBJ1-5; D remains unclear. With 10 bases removed from V and 4 bases from J, the gap between germline ends came to 11 bases. CDR3 length: 12 amino acids. Germline V gene sequence: CDR1 MNHEY, CDR2 SMNVEV (reference sequence). CDR3 sequence: CATKSQNQPQHF. The CDR3 nucleotides read TGTGCCACCAAGTCACAGAATCAGCCCCAGCATTTT.

The CDR3 reads CASSYDTYSNQPQHF. Written as DNA, the CDR3 is TGTGCCAGCAGTTACGACACTTATAGCAATCAGCCCCAGCATTTT. The chain joins TRBV6-2 or TRBV6-3 to TRBJ1-5; no definite D call. Germline CDR1 MNHEY, CDR2 SVGEGT. The CDR3 covers 15 residues. V was cut by 2 bases and J by 0 bases, with 8 bases left in between.

This rearrangement joins TRBV24-1 to TRBJ1-2; TRBD1 matches at 9 bases. CDR3 length equals 14 residues. CDR1 is KGHDR, CDR2 SFDVKD, per germline. With V trimmed by 3 bases and J by 4 bases, 2 bases remained unmatched. The CDR3 DNA follows: TGTGCCACCAGTGATGGGACAGGGACCTATGGCTACACCTTC. Translated: CATSDGTGTYGYTF.

This clone was detected only a few times. The chain links TRBV7-2 to TRBJ1-1; 8 positions agree with TRBD1. The CDR3 spans 15 residues. Unmatched junction bases numbered 13, after V lost 6 bases and J lost 7 bases. Germline loops: CDR1 SGHTA, CDR2 FQGNSA. The CDR3: CASSPQGATLGEAFF. The CDR3 coding sequence is TGTGCCAGCAGTCCTCAGGGGGCCACTCTCGGTGAAGCTTTCTTT. Drawing the rest from reference TRBV7-2 and TRBJ1-1, the complete variable domain is GAGVSQSPSNKVTEKGKDVELRCDPISGHTALYWYRQSLGQGLEFLIYFQGNSAPDKSGLPSDRFSAERTGGSVSTLTIQRTQQEDSAVYLCASSPQGATLGEAFFGQGTRLTVV.

The CDR3 loop reads CASSSPRTMNTEAFF. In DNA, the CDR3 is TGTGCCAGCAGCTCCCCCCGGACTATGAACACTGAAGCTTTCTTT. The chain couples TRBV5-4 to TRBJ1-1; no reliable D call. From germline, CDR1 is SGHNT and CDR2 YYREEE (reference sequence). V lost 3 bases and J lost 0, with 12 bases in between. This CDR3 is built from 15 residues.

A single count supports this clone. The chain carries TRBV30 and TRBJ1-1, with TRBD1 as a possible D gene (5 bases). Germline CDR1 GTSNPN, CDR2 SVGIG (reference sequence). The CDR3 length is 13 residues. V dropped 1 base and J dropped 4 bases, with 10 bases sitting between them. The CDR3 region is CAWSASGLTEAFF. The CDR3 bases are TGTGCCTGGAGTGCGTCAGGGCTCACTGAAGCTTTCTTT. Drawing the rest from reference TRBV30 and TRBJ1-1, the complete variable domain is SQTIHQWPATLVQPVGSPLSLECTVEGTSNPNLYWYRQAAGRGLQLLFYSVGIGQISSEVPQNLSASRPQDRQFILSSKKLLLSDSGFYLCAWSASGLTEAFFGQGTRLTVV.

The rearrangement joins TRBV21-1 to TRBJ2-3; no check of the table's D call, TRBD2, against the DNA was made. TRBV21-1 is a recognized pseudogene. The CDR3 sequence is 10 residues long. The CDR3 sequence: CASRRDTQYF. The CDR3 DNA reads as TGTGCCAGCAGGCGGGATACGCAGTATTTT.

The V and J genes are TRBV15 and TRBJ1-2; D perhaps matches TRBD1 (6 bases). CDR1 and CDR2 from the germline V gene are LNHNV and YYDKDF (reference sequence). This CDR3 contains 13 residues. Trimming stripped 5 bases from V and 4 bases from J, with 11 bases between. The CDR3 sequence is CATSPQGSYGYTF. For the CDR3, the DNA is TGTGCCACCAGCCCACAGGGCTCCTATGGCTACACCTTC.

The chain links TRBV3-1 (or the pseudogene TRBV3-2) to TRBJ2-1; 12 bases align to TRBD2. The V segment lost 5 bases and the J segment 12 bases; nucleotides outside the gene matches: 11. The length of the CDR3 is 15 residues. Germline loops: CDR1 LGHDT, CDR2 YNNKEL (reference sequence). The CDR3 sequence: CASSIGTSGFQGQFF. Written as DNA, the CDR3 is TGTGCCAGCAGCATCGGGACTAGCGGGTTCCAGGGGCAGTTCTTC.

J is TRBJ2-7 and V is TRBV19; TRBD1 matches 7 bases. V lost 9 bases and J lost 4; bases outside the gene matches: 15. The CDR3 runs 15 residues. Germline assignment: CDR1 LNHDA and CDR2 SQIVND (reference sequence). The CDR3 DNA follows: TGTGCCAGCAAAACAACAGGGGCTAGCCCTTACGAGCAGTACTTC. It encodes CASKTTGASPYEQYF.

V usage is TRBV19 and J usage is TRBJ1-5; TRBD1 agrees at 9 bases. This CDR3 is built from 13 residues. Germline CDR1 reads LNHDA; CDR2 reads SQIVND (reference sequence). V shed 9 bases and J 7 bases; nucleotides not matched to a gene: 7. CDR3 sequence: CASGGTGLQPQHF. CDR3 sequence (DNA): TGTGCCAGCGGGGGGACAGGGCTCCAGCCCCAGCATTTT.

On this clone itself: Other DNA sequences in this sample translate to the same CDR3. The chain combines TRBV5-5 with TRBJ2-5, with a weak D call TRBD2 (6 bases). Germline-derived CDR1 and CDR2 are SGHKS and YYEKEE (reference sequence). V was trimmed by 0 bases and J by 4 bases, leaving 13 bases between them. CDR3 length: 15 amino acids. CDR3: CASSLVGTGGETQYF. The CDR3 bases are TGTGCCAGCAGCTTGGTGGGGACTGGCGGAGAGACCCAGTACTTC.

The chain employs TRBV24-1 and TRBJ2-5, with D possibly matching TRBD2 (6 bases). Germline V gives CDR1 KGHDR, CDR2 SFDVKD. V was cut by 1 base and J by 5 bases, with 10 bases left in between. The CDR3 is 14 amino acids. CDR3 sequence: CATSDFGGRETQYF. CDR3 nucleotides: TGTGCCACCAGTGATTTTGGGGGGAGGGAGACCCAGTACTTC.

V usage is TRBV9 and J usage is TRBJ2-1, with 14 bases aligning to TRBD2. The CDR3 is 15 amino acids. J was trimmed by 6 bases and V by 2 bases; bases with no gene match: 1. Per germline, CDR1 SGDLS and CDR2 YYNGEE. CDR3 in amino acids: CASSVGTSGSNEQFF. Written as DNA, the CDR3 is TGTGCCAGCAGCGTCGGGACTAGCGGGAGCAATGAGCAGTTCTTC.